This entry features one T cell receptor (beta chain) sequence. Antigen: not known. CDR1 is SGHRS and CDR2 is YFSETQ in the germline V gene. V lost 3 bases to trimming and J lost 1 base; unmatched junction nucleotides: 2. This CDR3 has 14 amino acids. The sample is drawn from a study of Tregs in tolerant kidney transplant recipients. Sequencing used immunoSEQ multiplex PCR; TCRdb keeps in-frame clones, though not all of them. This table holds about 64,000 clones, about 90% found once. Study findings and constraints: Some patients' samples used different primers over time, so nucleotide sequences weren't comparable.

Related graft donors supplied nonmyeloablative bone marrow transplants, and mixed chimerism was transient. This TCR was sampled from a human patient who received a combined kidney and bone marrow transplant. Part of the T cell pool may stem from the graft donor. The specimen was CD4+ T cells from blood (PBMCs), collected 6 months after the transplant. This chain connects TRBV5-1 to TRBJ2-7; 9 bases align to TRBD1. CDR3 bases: TGCGCCAGCAGCTCGGGACAGGGATCCTACGAGCAGTACTTC. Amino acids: CASSSGQGSYEQYF.